The T cell receptor beta chain described here comes from a study of pediatric ulcerative colitis. Clones were sequenced by immunoSEQ multiplex PCR, and TCRdb holds only the in-frame ones, with some missing. Counted here are around 30,000 clones, around 82% occurring once; the ten biggest clones make up approximately 4%. In its sample, this clone was seen a few times. Specimen: blood. The clonotype originates from a boy between 5 and 17 years old with severe ulcerative colitis.

CDR3 sequence (DNA): TGTGCCAGCAGCTTAGAGGGAATATCACCCCTCCACTTT. This translates into CASSLEGISPLHF. The chain is built from TRBV7-9 and TRBJ1-6; D remains ambiguous. The germline CDR1 and CDR2 sequences are SEHNR and FQNEAQ (reference sequence). Trimming took 1 base from V and 10 from J, leaving 8 bases between them. The CDR3 is 13 amino acids.